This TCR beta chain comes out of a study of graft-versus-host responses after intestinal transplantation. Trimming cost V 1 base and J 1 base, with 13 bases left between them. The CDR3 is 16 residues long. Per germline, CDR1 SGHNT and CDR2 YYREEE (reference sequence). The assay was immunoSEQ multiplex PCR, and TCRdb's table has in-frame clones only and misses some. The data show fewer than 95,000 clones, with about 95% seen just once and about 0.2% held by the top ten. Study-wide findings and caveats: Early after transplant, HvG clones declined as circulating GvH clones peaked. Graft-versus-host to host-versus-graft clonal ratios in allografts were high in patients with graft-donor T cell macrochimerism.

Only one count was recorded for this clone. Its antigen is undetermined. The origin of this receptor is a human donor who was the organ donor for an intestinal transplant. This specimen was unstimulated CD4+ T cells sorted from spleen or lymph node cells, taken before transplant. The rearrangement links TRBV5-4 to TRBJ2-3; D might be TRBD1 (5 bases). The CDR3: CASSLFATGGTDTQYF. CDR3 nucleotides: TGTGCCAGCAGCTTGTTCGCCACAGGAGGCACAGATACGCAGTATTTT.